The 11 T cell receptor beta chains below were found in one sample sequenced in a study of T-cell reconstitution after alpha-beta-depleted transplantation in children. Unique molecular identifiers were incorporated when the TCRbeta library was constructed. From the PCR reads, TCRdb called clonotypes with MiXCR, one entry per CDR3 protein. The sample records 600,000 to 800,000 distinct CDR3 sequences, less than 15% being singletons. This sample comprised PBMCs, obtained before TCRalphabeta/CD19-depleted stem cell transplant. All receptors come from a girl aged 2 to 10 with congenital amegakaryocytic thrombocytopenia, due to receive a stem cell transplant.

This sequence joins TRBV20-1 and TRBJ2-7, with D perhaps TRBD2 (6 bases). Germline V gives CDR1 DFQATT, CDR2 SNEGSKA (reference sequence). The CDR3 sequence is 16 residues long. V lost 6 bases and J lost 1, with 22 bases in between. The DNA of the CDR3 is TGCAGTGCCACCTCTCGGGGAGGTGCTCTATCCTACGAGCAGTACTTC. Its translation is CSATSRGGALSYEQYF.

This clonotype was recorded many times. V usage is TRBV20-1 and J usage is TRBJ2-3, with 9 positions matching TRBD1. Per germline, CDR1 DFQATT and CDR2 SNEGSKA (reference sequence). The CDR3 sequence is 14 residues long. Unmatched junction bases numbered 8, after V lost 8 bases and J lost 2 bases. For the CDR3, the DNA is TGCAGTCAAGGGGGACAGGGCCTCACAGATACGCAGTATTTT. Protein: CSQGGQGLTDTQYF.

This clonotype was observed at least ten times. The chain couples TRBV6-5 to TRBJ2-1; TRBD2 matches at 9 bases. The germline CDR1 and CDR2 sequences are MNHEY and SVGAGI. Trimming removed 0 bases from V and 9 bases from J; junction bases left unmatched: 6. This CDR3 is built from 15 residues. The DNA for the CDR3 is TGTGCCAGCAGTTACTCGACTAGCGGTTGGATTGAGCAGTTCTTC. This sequence encodes CASSYSTSGWIEQFF.

This clonotype showed up many times. This chain uses TRBV28 with TRBJ2-1, with D tentatively TRBD2 (6 bases). The CDR3 sequence is 17 residues long. Germline loops: CDR1 MDHEN, CDR2 SYDVKM. Trimming removed 5 bases from V and 1 base from J, with 18 bases in between. CDR3 region: CASSPVTGVKSYNEQFF. CDR3 nucleotide sequence: TGTGCCAGCAGTCCGGTAACGGGGGTAAAGTCCTACAATGAGCAGTTCTTC.

The chain combines TRBV27 with TRBJ2-6, with D uncertain. Trimming took 3 bases from V and 0 from J, leaving 6 bases between them. CDR1 and CDR2 from the germline V gene are MNHEY and SMNVEV (reference sequence). This CDR3 is 15 amino acids long. In DNA form, the CDR3 reads TGTGCCAGCAGTTTTTACAGCTCTGGGGCCAACGTCCTGACTTTC. Translating it yields CASSFYSSGANVLTF. The whole variable domain, remainder taken from reference TRBV27 and TRBJ2-6, is EAQVTQNPRYLITVTGKKLTVTCSQNMNHEYMSWYRQDPGLGLRQIYYSMNVEVTDKGDVPEGYKVSRKEKRNFPLILESPSPNQTSLYFCASSFYSSGANVLTFGAGSRLTVL.

This chain joins TRBV7-9 and TRBJ2-5, with 8 bases that match TRBD1. The CDR3 is made up of 16 amino acids. The V gene's germline CDR1 is SEHNR and CDR2 FQNEAQ (reference sequence). V lost 5 bases to trimming and J lost 2 bases; unmatched junction nucleotides: 10. The CDR3 nucleotides are TGTGCCAGCAGCCCTACCGAGACAGGGGATCAAGAGACCCAGTACTTC. Encoded protein: CASSPTETGDQETQYF.

The chain joins TRBV20-1 to TRBJ2-1; TRBD2 matches 13 bases. After removal of 4 bases from V and 0 bases from J, the junction contained 15 bases not matched to a gene. Germline CDR1 reads DFQATT; CDR2 reads SNEGSKA (reference sequence). CDR3 length: 20 residues. CDR3 residues: CSATGATSGRVWRSYNEQFF. In DNA, the CDR3 is TGCAGTGCTACGGGCGCCACTAGCGGGAGGGTTTGGCGCTCCTACAATGAGCAGTTCTTC.

This clonotype was found a few times. CDR3 in amino acids: CSATPGTMQETQYF. DNA for the CDR3: TGCAGTGCTACCCCCGGGACTATGCAAGAGACCCAGTACTTC. V usage is TRBV20-1 and J usage is TRBJ2-5; 7 positions match TRBD2. The V gene's germline CDR1 is DFQATT and CDR2 SNEGSKA (reference sequence). The V gene end was trimmed by 4 bases and the J gene end by 2 bases; junction bases not matched to a gene: 7. This CDR3 is 14 amino acids long.

At least ten counts were recorded for this clonotype. This sequence joins TRBV6-5 and TRBJ2-3; D unresolved. Germline V lookup: CDR1 MNHEY, CDR2 SVGAGI. The CDR3 is 14 amino acids. Trimming left V 3 bases short and J 1 base short, with 8 bases between. CDR3: CASSYGPGTDTQYF. The CDR3 coding sequence is TGTGCCAGCAGTTATGGTCCAGGCACAGATACGCAGTATTTT.

A few counts support this clonotype. The V and J genes are TRBV28 and TRBJ2-7; TRBD1 agrees at 9 bases. J was trimmed by 5 bases and V by 9 bases; bases with no gene match: 11. This CDR3 comprises 14 residues. Looked up from germline, CDR1 is MDHEN and CDR2 is SYDVKM. The CDR3 sequence: CASIAGTGLDEQYF. The CDR3 DNA reads as TGTGCCAGTATTGCCGGGACAGGGCTAGACGAGCAGTACTTC.

This clonotype was seen many times. V gene TRBV12-3 or TRBV12-4 combines with J gene TRBJ2-5; D call uncertain. The V end was cut by 3 bases, the J end by 7 bases, with 12 bases between. The CDR3 has 13 residues. CDR3 amino acids: CASSLAVARTQYF. CDR3 bases: TGTGCCAGCAGTTTGGCGGTAGCTAGGACCCAGTACTTC.